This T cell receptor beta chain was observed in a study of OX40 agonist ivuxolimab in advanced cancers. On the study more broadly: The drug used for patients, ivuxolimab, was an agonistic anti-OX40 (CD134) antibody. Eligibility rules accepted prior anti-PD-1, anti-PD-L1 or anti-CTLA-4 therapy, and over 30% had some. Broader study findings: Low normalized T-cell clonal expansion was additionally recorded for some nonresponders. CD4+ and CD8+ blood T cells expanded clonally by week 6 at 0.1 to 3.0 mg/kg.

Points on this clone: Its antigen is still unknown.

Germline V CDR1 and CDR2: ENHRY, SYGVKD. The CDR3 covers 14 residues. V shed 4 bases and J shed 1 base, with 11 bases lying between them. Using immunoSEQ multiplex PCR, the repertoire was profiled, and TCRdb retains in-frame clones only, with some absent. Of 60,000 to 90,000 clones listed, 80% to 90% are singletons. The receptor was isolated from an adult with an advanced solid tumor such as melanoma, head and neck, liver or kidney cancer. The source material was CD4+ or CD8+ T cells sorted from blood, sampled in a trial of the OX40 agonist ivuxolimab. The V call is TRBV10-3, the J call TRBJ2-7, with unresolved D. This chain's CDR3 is CAISALTSSYEQYF. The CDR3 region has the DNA TGTGCCATCAGTGCTCTAACGAGTTCCTACGAGCAGTACTTC.